The next 32 T cell receptor beta chains were all read from a single sample in a study of cytomegalovirus exposure and HLA in healthy donors. The data were produced by immunoSEQ multiplex PCR, yet TCRdb's version contains in-frame clones alone and is incomplete. Of around 150,000 clones listed, almost 85% are singletons. Sequenced input: PBMCs. The source of these receptors is a man aged 30-40 years in good health and CMV-seropositive.

The V and J genes are TRBV2 and TRBJ2-1; 12 bases are shared with TRBD2. The CDR3 is 15 residues long. CDR1 and CDR2 (germline): SNHLY, FYNNEI. J lost 7 bases, V lost 8 bases, and 9 bases had no gene match. This CDR3 reads CASARGLAGGNEQFF. The CDR3 nucleotides are TGTGCCAGCGCTCGAGGGCTAGCGGGAGGGAATGAGCAGTTCTTC.

The V call is TRBV5-4, the J call TRBJ2-2, with D possibly being TRBD2 (5 bases). This CDR3 comprises 15 residues. With 1 base removed from V and 3 bases from J, the gap between germline ends came to 10 bases. Germline CDR1 is SGHNT and CDR2 is YYREEE (reference sequence). The CDR3 DNA sequence: TGTGCCAGCAGCTTGATTAGGGAGTACACCGGGGAGCTGTTTTTT. It codes for CASSLIREYTGELFF.

CDR3 coding DNA: TGTGCCAGCAGTGATCGGGACAGGGGGATTTTAGTGGAAAATTCACCCCTCCACTTT. Translating gives CASSDRDRGILVENSPLHF. The chain joins TRBV27 to TRBJ1-6, with TRBD1 matching 11 bases. The V gene's germline CDR1 is MNHEY and CDR2 SMNVEV (reference sequence). The V segment lost 5 bases and the J segment 7 bases; nucleotides outside the gene matches: 16. The CDR3 is 19 residues long.

CDR3 coding DNA: TGCGCCAGCAGACTAGCGGGGGGGAACACCGGGGAGCTGTTTTTT. Amino acids: CASRLAGGNTGELFF. The V and J genes are TRBV4-1 and TRBJ2-2; 12 nucleotides agree with TRBD2. Germline values: CDR1 MGHRA, CDR2 YSYEKL. V was pared by 6 bases and J by 1 base, with 0 bases of the junction left unmatched. The CDR3 has 15 residues.

The rearrangement links TRBV5-4 to TRBJ2-3, with D unclear. V was cut by 3 bases and J by 0 bases, with 5 bases left in between. The CDR3 sequence is 13 residues long. Looked up from germline, CDR1 is SGHNT and CDR2 is YYREEE (reference sequence). The CDR3 region is CASSWSSTDTQYF. The CDR3 DNA reads TGTGCCAGCAGCTGGAGTAGCACAGATACGCAGTATTTT.

The chain employs TRBV5-1 and TRBJ2-1, with 7 bases lining up with TRBD1. V shed 3 bases, J shed 8 bases, and the junction held 5 bases outside the gene matches. CDR3 length: 13 residues. Germline V gives CDR1 SGHRS, CDR2 YFSETQ. The CDR3 DNA follows: TGCGCCAGCAGCTCAAGGGGGCGGGATGAGCAGTTCTTC. As protein: CASSSRGRDEQFF.

V is TRBV2 and J is TRBJ2-7, with D tentatively TRBD2 (5 bases). V lost 9 bases, J lost 7 bases, and 13 bases lay in between. The CDR3 loop spans 11 amino acids. In germline, CDR1 is SNHLY, CDR2 FYNNEI. CDR3 DNA sequence: TGTGCCAGTCGGGAAGGTGGGGAGCAGTACTTC. The encoded protein is CASREGGEQYF.

V is TRBV27 and J is TRBJ2-5; no firm D call. Germline V gives CDR1 MNHEY, CDR2 SMNVEV (reference sequence). V was shortened by 7 bases and J by 4 bases, with 7 bases between the two germline ends. This CDR3 is 11 amino acids long. The CDR3 protein is CASIGGETQYF. The CDR3 coding sequence is TGTGCCAGCATTGGCGGAGAGACCCAGTACTTC.

The DNA for the CDR3 is TGTGCCAGCAGCCAGATGCAGGGGGTGCACACTGAAGCTTTCTTT. Amino acid sequence: CASSQMQGVHTEAFF. The chain uses TRBV7-2 and TRBJ1-1; 7 nucleotides align to TRBD1. With V trimmed by 5 bases and J by 3 bases, 9 bases remained unmatched. Germline V CDR1 and CDR2: SGHTA, FQGNSA. The CDR3 contains 15 residues.

The chain combines TRBV6-6 with TRBJ2-3, with 14 positions matching TRBD2. Germline V lookup: CDR1 MNHNY, CDR2 SVGAGI (reference sequence). This CDR3 contains 14 residues. CDR3: CGTSGGISTDTQYF. Written as DNA, the CDR3 is TGTGGGACTAGCGGGGGGATAAGCACAGATACGCAGTATTTT.

As for this clone: A junction boundary mismatches the germline segment, possibly from a read error. The gene calls are TRBV5-1 and TRBJ2-5; 9 bases match TRBD2. Germline CDR1 reads SGHRS; CDR2 reads YFSETQ. The CDR3 length is 14 residues. CDR3 bases: TGCGCCAGCAGGTTGGGACTAGCCTTGGAGACCCAGTACTTC. Protein: CASRLGLALETQYF.

This clone was seen many times. The chain recombines TRBV19 with TRBJ1-6, with TRBD1 as a possible D gene (6 bases). Germline V gene sequence: CDR1 LNHDA, CDR2 SQIVND (reference sequence). CDR3 size: 12 residues. With 9 bases removed from V and 11 bases from J, the gap between germline ends came to 14 bases. CDR3 DNA sequence: TGTGCCAGCCGGGACACTGGGACACCCCTCCACTTT. Translated, it gives CASRDTGTPLHF. The entire variable domain, with the rest obtained from reference TRBV19 and TRBJ1-6, is as follows: DGGITQSPKYLFRKEGQNVTLSCEQNLNHDAMYWYRQDPGQGLRLIYYSQIVNDFQKGDIAEGYSVSREKKESFPLTVTSAQKNPTAFYLCASRDTGTPLHFGNGTRLTVT.

The chain carries TRBV18 and TRBJ1-1; D ambiguous. Germline loops: CDR1 KGHSH, CDR2 LQKENI. The CDR3 is 13 residues long. The V and J ends lost 3 bases and 6 bases respectively, with 11 bases between them. CDR3 nucleotides: TGTGCCAGCTCACCCAAGGAGGGCTCTGAAGCTTTCTTT. Residues: CASSPKEGSEAFF. Together with reference TRBV18 and TRBJ1-1, the CDR3 gives the full variable domain: NAGVMQNPRHLVRRRGQEARLRCSPMKGHSHVYWYRQLPEEGLKFMVYLQKENIIDESGMPKERFSAEFPKEGPSILRIQQVVRGDSAAYFCASSPKEGSEAFFGQGTRLTVV.

The chain couples TRBV9 to TRBJ2-5; maybe TRBD1 (6 bases). V lost 3 bases and J 1 base, leaving 13 bases between the germline ends. Germline loops: CDR1 SGDLS, CDR2 YYNGEE. CDR3 length: 15 residues. The CDR3 region is CASSDQGLPQETQYF. The CDR3 DNA is TGTGCCAGCAGCGATCAGGGGTTGCCCCAAGAGACCCAGTACTTC. Combining the CDR3 with reference TRBV9 and TRBJ2-5 gives the whole variable domain DSGVTQTPKHLITATGQRVTLRCSPRSGDLSVYWYQQSLDQGLQFLIQYYNGEERAKGNILERFSAQQFPDLHSELNLSSLELGDSALYFCASSDQGLPQETQYFGPGTRLLVL.

This clone was detected only once. The chain uses TRBV29-1 and TRBJ1-1; D possibly corresponds to TRBD1 (5 bases). V lost 5 bases to trimming and J lost 1 base, with 20 bases between them. The CDR3 has 16 amino acids. Germline CDR1 SQVTM, CDR2 ANQGSEA. CDR3 amino acids: CSVKGLVRVWNTEAFF. The CDR3 DNA is TGCAGCGTTAAGGGGCTTGTAAGGGTCTGGAACACTGAAGCTTTCTTT. The entire variable domain, with the rest obtained from reference TRBV29-1 and TRBJ1-1, is as follows: SAVISQKPSRDICQRGTSLTIQCQVDSQVTMMFWYRQQPGQSLTLIATANQGSEATYESGFVIDKFPISRPNLTFSTLTVSNMSPEDSSIYLCSVKGLVRVWNTEAFFGQGTRLTVV.

The chain uses TRBV18 and TRBJ1-1; unclear D gene. Germline V gene lookup returns CDR1 KGHSH and CDR2 LQKENI. V was clipped by 4 bases and J by 0 bases, with 9 bases between them. CDR3 length: 14 amino acids. The CDR3: CASSLSGMNTEAFF. DNA for the CDR3: TGTGCCAGCTCACTAAGCGGGATGAACACTGAAGCTTTCTTT.

The chain links TRBV4-2 to TRBJ1-2; no reliable D call. From germline, CDR1 is LGHNA and CDR2 YNFKEQ. Trimming left V 0 bases short and J 4 bases short, with 12 bases between. This CDR3 spans 15 amino acids. This CDR3 is CASSQDRRVGYGYTF. In nucleotides, the CDR3 is TGTGCCAGCAGCCAAGATCGGAGGGTCGGCTATGGCTACACCTTC.

A single count supports this clone. The J gene is TRBJ1-5, the V gene TRBV4-1; D call uncertain. Germline V lookup: CDR1 MGHRA, CDR2 YSYEKL. The CDR3 is 19 amino acids. V shed 0 bases and J shed 2 bases, with 20 bases lying between them. As DNA, the CDR3 is TGCGCCAGCAGCCAAGAACCCTTGGGCCCGGCGAGGGGCAATCAGCCCCAGCATTTT. It specifies CASSQEPLGPARGNQPQHF.

This clone appeared once. The genes are TRBV19 and TRBJ2-7, with 9 bases aligning to TRBD1. With 3 bases clipped from V and 6 bases from J, the junction kept 9 bases outside the gene matches. The CDR3 has 15 residues. Germline lookup yields CDR1 LNHDA and CDR2 SQIVND (reference sequence). The CDR3 DNA follows: TGTGCCAGTAGTATCACGGGACAGGGTAGGTTCGAGCAGTACTTC. It specifies CASSITGQGRFEQYF. Full variable domain (missing parts from reference TRBV19 and TRBJ2-7): DGGITQSPKYLFRKEGQNVTLSCEQNLNHDAMYWYRQDPGQGLRLIYYSQIVNDFQKGDIAEGYSVSREKKESFPLTVTSAQKNPTAFYLCASSITGQGRFEQYFGPGTRLTVT.

The chain joins TRBV5-1 to TRBJ2-2; maybe TRBD1 (8 bases). Germline lookup yields CDR1 SGHRS and CDR2 YFSETQ. V lost 0 bases and J 3 bases, leaving 15 bases between the germline ends. There are 17 residues in the CDR3. The CDR3 protein is CASSLAVTGGDTGELFF. The CDR3 bases are TGCGCCAGCAGCTTGGCCGTCACAGGGGGGGACACCGGGGAGCTGTTTTTT.

This clone was detected once. The J gene is TRBJ2-3, the V gene TRBV5-6; 8 nucleotides agree with TRBD2. The CDR3 is 15 residues long. The trim removed 2 bases at V and 0 bases at J, leaving 2 bases unmatched. Germline V CDR1 and CDR2: SGHDT, YYEEEE. In DNA, the CDR3 is TGTGCCAGCAGCTTACTAGCGGAGAGCACAGATACGCAGTATTTT. It encodes CASSLLAESTDTQYF.

The V call is TRBV29-1, the J call TRBJ2-7, with D maybe TRBD2 (6 bases). The V gene lost 6 bases and the J gene lost 3 bases, with 21 bases spanning the gap. CDR3 length: 15 amino acids. Germline loops: CDR1 SQVTM, CDR2 ANQGSEA. As DNA, the CDR3 is TGCAGCGTGGGAACGGGACTCCGACTTTACTACGAGCAGTACTTC. Protein product: CSVGTGLRLYYEQYF.

This clone was observed once. At one of its ends the junction is not consistent with the germline gene, which may arise from a read error. The chain carries TRBV7-9 and TRBJ2-5; 10 bases match TRBD2. This CDR3 region has 14 residues. Germline lookup yields CDR1 SEHNR and CDR2 FQNEAQ (reference sequence). Here the CDR3 reads CASSIAGGEETQYF. Written as DNA, the CDR3 is TGTGCCAGCAGCATAGCGGGAGGTGAAGAGACCCAGTACTTC.

The V gene is TRBV7-2, the J gene TRBJ1-1; 7 bases are shared with TRBD1. This CDR3 contains 13 residues. The V gene's germline CDR1 is SGHTA and CDR2 FQGNSA. Trimming removed 5 bases from V and 5 bases from J; junction bases left unmatched: 5. The CDR3 reads CASSLGTVTEAFF. DNA of the CDR3: TGTGCCAGCAGCCTCGGGACAGTTACTGAAGCTTTCTTT.

The V and J genes are TRBV29-1 and TRBJ2-3; D is unresolved. The CDR3 loop spans 14 amino acids. V lost 0 bases and J lost 3, with 10 bases in between. Germline CDR1 SQVTM, CDR2 ANQGSEA. The CDR3 protein is CSVEDETWTDTQYF. The DNA of the CDR3 is TGCAGCGTTGAAGACGAAACATGGACAGATACGCAGTATTTT.

This clone appeared a single time. The CDR3 DNA sequence: TGTGCCAGCAGCCTTAGCGGCCCGAACACCGGGGAGCTGTTTTTT. This sequence encodes CASSLSGPNTGELFF. The rearrangement joins TRBV7-3 to TRBJ2-2; tentatively, D is TRBD2 (6 bases). The CDR3 totals 15 residues. The germline CDR1 and CDR2 sequences are SGHTA and FQGTGA. The V end lost 5 bases, the J end lost 0 bases, and 10 bases lay between the germline ends.

The table lists this clone with a count of one. The chain links TRBV18 to TRBJ2-3; TRBD2 might be the D (6 bases). Trimming took 6 bases from V and 1 from J, leaving 14 bases between them. The V gene's germline CDR1 is KGHSH and CDR2 LQKENI. CDR3 size: 15 residues. CDR3 sequence reads: CASSPFTGGTDTQYF. The CDR3 DNA follows: TGTGCCAGCTCCCCCTTTACGGGAGGCACAGATACGCAGTATTTT.

In its sample, this clone was seen once. This chain uses TRBV5-4 with TRBJ1-5; weak D call: TRBD1 (5 bases). The V end was cut by 0 bases, the J end by 4 bases, with 11 bases between. This CDR3 contains 15 residues. From germline, CDR1 is SGHNT and CDR2 YYREEE (reference sequence). Here the CDR3 DNA reads TGTGCCAGCAGCTTGGTATTGGGGGGGAATCAGCCCCAGCATTTT. This codes for CASSLVLGGNQPQHF.

This clone was seen only a few times. The chain recombines TRBV18 with TRBJ2-3; TRBD1 might be the D (6 bases). The germline V gene has CDR1 KGHSH and CDR2 LQKENI. This CDR3 comprises 15 residues. Trimming cost V 5 bases and J 0 bases, with 12 bases left between them. The DNA for the CDR3 is TGTGCCAGCTCATCACAGGGAGCTAGCACAGATACGCAGTATTTT. Translated: CASSSQGASTDTQYF.

J is TRBJ2-2 and V is TRBV7-3; tentative D call: TRBD2 (5 bases). Trimming removed 2 bases at V and 3 bases at J, with 7 bases between. The germline CDR1 and CDR2 sequences are SGHTA and FQGTGA. This CDR3 region has 14 residues. CDR3 amino acids: CASSLFGDTGELFF. In DNA, the CDR3 is TGTGCCAGCAGCTTATTCGGGGACACCGGGGAGCTGTTTTTT.

This clone was counted between two and nine times. CDR3 DNA: TGTGCCAGCAGCCAAGACAGGACTTGGAGCAATTCACCCCTCCACTTT. Protein: CASSQDRTWSNSPLHF. V is TRBV4-2 and J is TRBJ1-6, with D unresolved. Germline CDR1 is LGHNA and CDR2 is YNFKEQ. The CDR3 contains 16 residues. Trimming stripped 0 bases from V and 7 bases from J, with 13 bases between.

This clone was observed a handful of times. Here the CDR3 reads CASSFRVGDDTQYF. CDR3 nucleotides: TGTGCCAGCAGCTTTCGGGTCGGCGACGATACGCAGTATTTT. The genes are TRBV7-9 and TRBJ2-3, with D uncertain. The CDR3 extends over 14 amino acids. Germline V lookup: CDR1 SEHNR, CDR2 FQNEAQ (reference sequence). V gave up 3 bases and J gave up 6 bases, with 13 bases separating them. The full variable domain, with the rest looked up from reference TRBV7-9 and TRBJ2-3, is DTGVSQNPRHKITKRGQNVTFRCDPISEHNRLYWYRQTLGQGPEFLTYFQNEAQLEKSRLLSDRFSAERPKGSFSTLEIQRTEQGDSAMYLCASSFRVGDDTQYFGPGTRLTVL.